One and the same sample provided the 5 T cell receptor beta chains below, sequenced in a study of monozygotic twins with cystic fibrosis. Sequenced by immunoSEQ multiplex PCR; TCRdb stores in-frame clones only, minus some. Of around 14,000 clones in the sample, roughly 98% are singletons; the top ten hold roughly 0.44%. The sample consisted of blood. These receptor sequences come from a girl aged 2-15 years with cystic fibrosis.

CDR3 sequence reads: CSVVDGNYGYTF. The DNA of the CDR3 is TGCAGCGTCGTAGACGGTAACTATGGCTACACCTTC. V is TRBV29-1 and J is TRBJ1-2, with D unresolved. The V gene's germline CDR1 is SQVTM and CDR2 ANQGSEA. This CDR3 is built from 12 residues. V was trimmed by 6 bases and J by 1 base, leaving 9 bases between them.

This rearrangement joins TRBV6-5 to TRBJ2-1; 10 bases match TRBD2. CDR1 and CDR2 (germline): MNHEY, SVGAGI. Germline trimming cut 6 bases from V and 7 bases from J; bases unmatched to any gene: 9. This CDR3 region has 15 residues. CDR3 residues: CASRTGLAIGNEQFF. CDR3 bases: TGTGCCAGCAGGACGGGACTAGCGATAGGTAATGAGCAGTTCTTC.

The chain recombines TRBV5-4 with TRBJ2-7; no clear D. The length of the CDR3 is 12 residues. In germline, CDR1 is SGHNT, CDR2 YYREEE (reference sequence). Between the trimmed V and J ends, which lost 0 bases and 3 bases, there was a span of 4 bases. The CDR3 DNA is TGTGCCAGCAGCTTGGACAACTACGAGCAGTACTTC. Amino acid sequence: CASSLDNYEQYF.

The gene calls are TRBV7-2 and TRBJ2-7, with 13 bases aligning to TRBD2. The J segment lost 7 bases and the V segment lost 5 bases, leaving 11 bases of the junction unmatched. CDR1 and CDR2 from the germline V gene are SGHTA and FQGNSA. This CDR3 has 16 amino acids. The CDR3 DNA reads as TGTGCCAGCAGCCCGGGGACTAGCGGGGCCCTTGGAGAGCAGTACTTC. This encodes CASSPGTSGALGEQYF.

The J gene is TRBJ1-3, the V gene TRBV5-5; TRBD1 matches at 7 bases. The junction had 3 bases not matched to a gene; V was cut back by 2 bases and J by 1 base. Germline CDR1 and CDR2: SGHKS and YYEKEE (reference sequence). CDR3 length: 15 amino acids. In DNA form, the CDR3 reads TGTGCCAGCAGCTTAATACAGGGGTCTGGAAACACCATATATTTT. It yields the protein CASSLIQGSGNTIYF.